These 21 T cell receptor beta chains share one sample of origin, sequenced in a study of blood T cell repertoires in COVID-19. The method was immunoSEQ multiplex PCR; TCRdb's version includes in-frame clones alone and lacks a portion of them. This table has more than 250,000 clones, nearly 90% appearing once. The sequenced sample was PBMCs or T cells enriched from blood (not recorded which). These receptors all come from a young woman with acute COVID-19.

This chain joins TRBV4-1 and TRBJ2-1, with TRBD1 as a possible D gene (5 bases). The CDR3 loop spans 16 amino acids. V dropped 1 base and J dropped 2 bases, with 12 bases sitting between them. The germline V gene has CDR1 MGHRA and CDR2 YSYEKL. The CDR3, as DNA: TGCGCCAGCAGCCAAGTTGGCAGGGCGGCCTACAATGAGCAGTTCTTC. Its translation is CASSQVGRAAYNEQFF.

This clone occurred a few times. This sequence joins TRBV6-2 or TRBV6-3 and TRBJ1-1; no clear D. CDR3 size: 15 residues. The V and J ends lost 6 bases and 1 base respectively, with 15 bases between them. Germline V gene data show CDR1 as MNHEY and CDR2 as SVGEGT. The CDR3 sequence: CASSPGPGGNTEAFF. The CDR3 DNA sequence: TGTGCCAGCAGCCCCGGTCCCGGAGGGAACACTGAAGCTTTCTTT.

The chain is built from TRBV11-1 and TRBJ2-7, with D possibly matching TRBD2 (5 bases). The V gene's germline CDR1 is SGHAT and CDR2 FQDESV (reference sequence). The CDR3 has 14 amino acids. V was pared by 1 base and J by 5 bases, with 12 bases between. The CDR3: CASSLEVPEDEQYF. Written as DNA, the CDR3 is TGTGCCAGCAGCTTAGAGGTTCCGGAGGACGAGCAGTACTTC.

The chain has TRBV30 and TRBJ2-2; 12 bases align to TRBD2. This CDR3 region has 15 residues. Trimming at V came to 3 bases and at J to 5 bases, leaving 4 bases not matched to a gene. Germline V CDR1 and CDR2: GTSNPN, SVGIG (reference sequence). Written as DNA, the CDR3 is TGTGCCTGGAGAAGACTAGCGGGAGAGACCGGGGAGCTGTTTTTT. Translation gives CAWRRLAGETGELFF.

The CDR3: CAWIRFDRGWTEAFF. CDR3 nucleotides: TGTGCCTGGATCCGTTTTGACAGGGGATGGACTGAAGCTTTCTTT. The chain has TRBV30 and TRBJ1-1; 8 nucleotides align to TRBD1. This CDR3 comprises 15 residues. J lost 5 bases, V lost 4 bases, and 12 bases had no gene match. Per germline, CDR1 GTSNPN and CDR2 SVGIG (reference sequence).

The chain couples TRBV18 to TRBJ1-4, with D possibly matching TRBD1 (6 bases). The length of the CDR3 is 15 residues. Trimming removed 4 bases from V and 5 bases from J, with 14 bases in between. Germline values: CDR1 KGHSH, CDR2 LQKENI. The CDR3 region is CASSLLTGVNEKLFF. The CDR3 DNA is TGTGCCAGCTCACTCCTGACAGGCGTGAATGAAAAACTGTTTTTT.

This chain links TRBV15 with TRBJ2-7; the match to TRBD2 covers 8 bases. The CDR3 is made up of 12 amino acids. Unmatched junction bases numbered 2, after V lost 7 bases and J lost 3 bases. Germline assignment: CDR1 LNHNV and CDR2 YYDKDF (reference sequence). The CDR3 protein is CATTGGDYEQYF. DNA for the CDR3: TGTGCCACCACGGGGGGGGACTACGAGCAGTACTTC.

V gene TRBV19 combines with J gene TRBJ1-1, with 10 bases that match TRBD1. Germline V CDR1 and CDR2: LNHDA, SQIVND (reference sequence). This CDR3 is 14 amino acids long. Unmatched junction bases numbered 5, after V lost 4 bases and J lost 6 bases. The CDR3 protein is CASSRQGAGAEAFF. As DNA, the CDR3 is TGTGCCAGTAGTAGACAGGGGGCCGGGGCTGAAGCTTTCTTT.

The chain couples TRBV5-1 to TRBJ1-1; D unclear. This CDR3 region has 15 residues. Per the germline V gene, CDR1 is SGHRS and CDR2 is YFSETQ. V was cut by 2 bases and J by 1 base, with 12 bases left in between. The CDR3 here is CASSFVPGRNTEAFF. CDR3 sequence (DNA): TGCGCCAGCAGCTTTGTTCCGGGGAGGAACACTGAAGCTTTCTTT.

The gene calls are TRBV7-6 and TRBJ1-3; 7 bases fit TRBD1. From germline, CDR1 is SGHVS and CDR2 FNYEAQ. The CDR3 contains 17 residues. Trimming removed 4 bases from V and 0 bases from J; junction bases left unmatched: 9. In DNA, the CDR3 is TGTGCCAGCAGCTCCCGACAGGGACTCTCCTCTGGAAACACCATATATTTT. It codes for CASSSRQGLSSGNTIYF.

This sequence joins TRBV10-2 and TRBJ1-1; weak D call: TRBD1 (5 bases). The CDR3 covers 14 residues. Germline loops: CDR1 WSHSY, CDR2 SAAADI. V was shortened by 3 bases and J by 2 bases, with 10 bases between the two germline ends. The CDR3 bases are TGCGCCAGCAGTGATTGGGGGGGAAACACTGAAGCTTTCTTT. This translates into CASSDWGGNTEAFF.

The V and J genes are TRBV28 and TRBJ2-1; TRBD2 matches at 9 bases. The germline V gene encodes CDR1 MDHEN and CDR2 SYDVKM. Trimming took 6 bases from V and 9 from J; bases not matched to a gene: 12. This CDR3 has 15 residues. CDR3 bases: TGTGCCAGCAGGAACTTTGGGCGGGAGGGCGGTGAGCAGTTCTTC. Protein product: CASRNFGREGGEQFF.

CDR3 loop: CAWSATDYNEKLFF. The CDR3 nucleotides read TGTGCCTGGAGTGCGACAGATTATAATGAAAAACTGTTTTTT. This rearrangement joins TRBV30 to TRBJ1-4, with a possible D match to TRBD1 (5 bases). Trimming removed 1 base from V and 4 bases from J, with 10 bases in between. This CDR3 contains 14 residues. Germline V gene sequence: CDR1 GTSNPN, CDR2 SVGIG (reference sequence).

The chain has TRBV5-1 and TRBJ2-3; a possible D gene is TRBD1 (5 bases). CDR1 SGHRS and CDR2 YFSETQ come from the germline V gene. The CDR3 runs to 15 residues. V was clipped by 1 base and J by 5 bases, with 14 bases between them. The CDR3 bases are TGCGCCAGCAGCTTGTCTGGGGCCGCCCGAGATACGCAGTATTTT. Its protein product is CASSLSGAARDTQYF.

This chain connects TRBV6-5 to TRBJ1-2; D not resolved. Trimming left V 6 bases short and J 4 bases short, with 15 bases between. CDR1 and CDR2 from the germline V gene are MNHEY and SVGAGI. The length of the CDR3 is 14 residues. Here the CDR3 reads CASSPRRQAYGYTF. In nucleotides, the CDR3 is TGTGCCAGCAGCCCCCGGAGGCAGGCCTATGGCTACACCTTC.

The rearrangement uses TRBV30 and TRBJ1-2, with 7 bases matching TRBD1. V dropped 3 bases and J dropped 6; count of bases not matched to a gene: 7. This CDR3 comprises 13 residues. Germline V gene sequence: CDR1 GTSNPN, CDR2 SVGIG (reference sequence). The chain's CDR3 is CAWRDRSQHGYTF. In DNA, the CDR3 is TGTGCCTGGAGGGACAGGAGCCAGCATGGCTACACCTTC.

CDR3: CASSDPGVSYEQYF. The CDR3 region has the DNA TGCGCCAGCAGTGACCCGGGAGTAAGCTACGAGCAGTACTTC. This chain connects TRBV10-2 to TRBJ2-7; D is possibly TRBD2 (6 bases). This CDR3 has 14 amino acids. The V end was cut by 3 bases, the J end by 3 bases, with 12 bases between. Germline values: CDR1 WSHSY, CDR2 SAAADI.

The CDR3 loop is CASSYRGRAETQYF. CDR3 nucleotide sequence: TGTGCCAGCAGCTACAGGGGTCGGGCAGAGACCCAGTACTTC. The genes are TRBV2 and TRBJ2-5; 7 positions agree with TRBD1. This CDR3 is 14 amino acids long. The germline V gene has CDR1 SNHLY and CDR2 FYNNEI. The V segment lost 6 bases and the J segment 4 bases; nucleotides outside the gene matches: 8.

The rearrangement joins TRBV4-2 to TRBJ2-5; 11 bases fit TRBD1. The CDR3 is 15 residues long. V shed 3 bases and J 5 bases; nucleotides not matched to a gene: 5. Germline assignment: CDR1 LGHNA and CDR2 YNFKEQ. This chain's CDR3 is CASSQDRGLGETQYF. CDR3 nucleotides: TGTGCCAGCAGCCAGGACAGGGGGCTGGGGGAGACCCAGTACTTC.

The rearrangement joins TRBV6-5 to TRBJ1-5; no reliable D call. Germline CDR1 reads MNHEY; CDR2 reads SVGAGI. CDR3 length equals 15 residues. Trimming took off 0 bases at V and 4 bases at J, with 10 bases between the two ends. The DNA of the CDR3 is TGTGCCAGCAGTTACTCGAGCTTCGGTAATCAGCCCCAGCATTTT. It codes for CASSYSSFGNQPQHF.

The V gene is TRBV19, the J gene TRBJ2-7; 12 bases align to TRBD2. V dropped 6 bases and J dropped 7; count of bases not matched to a gene: 1. CDR3 length equals 12 residues. The germline V gene encodes CDR1 LNHDA and CDR2 SQIVND (reference sequence). The CDR3 is CASRGLAGEQYF. CDR3 DNA sequence: TGTGCCAGTAGAGGACTAGCGGGAGAGCAGTACTTC.